Listed below are T cell receptor beta chains from one sample, sequenced in a study of cytomegalovirus exposure and HLA in healthy donors. Sequencing used immunoSEQ multiplex PCR; TCRdb keeps in-frame clones, though not all of them. The sample carries 100,000 to 150,000 clones, around three quarters recorded once. The specimen was PBMCs. The receptors were sampled from a man aged 18-30 years in good health and CMV-seropositive. The CDR3 runs from the conserved cysteine through the conserved F or W. The D gene is left open where the match is weak. The listing skips clone size in some rows; elsewhere it reads once, few, many or a size class.

length	V	J	size	D	DNA	CDR3
13	TRBV30	TRBJ1-1	.	.	TGTGCCTGGAGTGAACAGGTGAACACTGAAGCTTTCTTT	CAWSEQVNTEAFF
15	TRBV28	TRBJ1-1	.	TRBD1	TGTGCCAGCAGTTTTATAACAGGGGGCATCACTGAAGCTTTCTTT	CASSFITGGITEAFF
14	TRBV10-3	TRBJ2-5	.	TRBD1	TGTGCCATCAGTACAAACGGACAGGGGGAGACCCAGTACTTC	CAISTNGQGETQYF
14	TRBV12-5	TRBJ2-1	.	TRBD1	TGTGCTAGTGGTTTACAGGGGACCTACAATGAGCAGTTCTTC	CASGLQGTYNEQFF
15	TRBV18	TRBJ1-1	medium-sized	.	TGTGCCAGCTCACCATCCTCGTCCCGAGGGACTGAAGCTTTCTTT	CASSPSSSRGTEAFF
13	TRBV7-2	TRBJ1-2	.	TRBD1	TGTGCCAGCACCCCGACAGGGAACTATGGCTACACCTTC	CASTPTGNYGYTF
14	TRBV6-5	TRBJ2-7	.	TRBD1	TGTGCCAGCAGTTGGGGGACAGCAGCCTACGAGCAGTACTTC	CASSWGTAAYEQYF
14	TRBV27	TRBJ2-7	.	TRBD1	TGTGCCAGCAGTTCCGGGACAGTTACCTACGAGCAGTACTTC	CASSSGTVTYEQYF
18	TRBV5-1	TRBJ2-6	.	.	TGCGCCAGCAGCTTGGAAGGGGGAACGGTTTCTGGGGCCAACGGCCTGACTTTC	CASSLEGGTVSGANGLTF
14	TRBV15	TRBJ1-5	.	.	TGTGCCACCAGCAGGTCGGTTAGCAATCAGCCCCAGCATTTT	CATSRSVSNQPQHF
14	TRBV9	TRBJ2-1	.	TRBD2	TGTGCCAGCAGCGTAGCCGGGGGGGCTGTTGAGCAGTTCTTC	CASSVAGGAVEQFF
16	TRBV18	TRBJ1-3	.	.	TGTGCCAGCTCACCACGACAGGCCGTCTCTGGAAACACCATATATTTT	CASSPRQAVSGNTIYF
13	TRBV7-9	TRBJ2-2	few	.	TGTGCCAGCAGACAATCCGTCCCCGGGGAGCTGTTTTTT	CASRQSVPGELFF
14	TRBV28	TRBJ1-5	.	.	TGTGCCAGCAGTCTTACTTGGGGGCTCCAGCCCCAGCATTTT	CASSLTWGLQPQHF
15	TRBV19	TRBJ1-2	.	.	TGTGCCAGTAGTATAGTTCAGGCGGGAGGACCCGGCTACACCTTC	CASSIVQAGGPGYTF
14	TRBV12-2	TRBJ2-3	.	.	TGTGCAAGTCGCTTATCCACTCACACAGATACGCAGTATTTT	CASRLSTHTDTQYF
15	TRBV6-5	TRBJ1-2	once	.	TGTGCCAGCAGTTACGGGAGTATTTCGTCGGGTGGCTACACCTTC	CASSYGSISSGGYTF
14	TRBV5-1	TRBJ2-5	.	.	TGCGCCAGCAGCCCGGAGGCAGGTCGAGAGACCCAGTACTTC	CASSPEAGRETQYF
12	TRBV19	TRBJ1-1	.	.	TGTGCCAGTAGTAAGGGGTACACTGAAGCTTTCTTT	CASSKGYTEAFF
14	TRBV5-5	TRBJ2-7	.	TRBD1	TGTGCCAGCAGCTTGGGAGACAGGGGATACGAGCAGTACTTC	CASSLGDRGYEQYF
15	TRBV5-1	TRBJ2-1	.	.	TGCGCCAGCGGCCCCGGGGGTTGGGGGTACAATGAGCAGTTCTTC	CASGPGGWGYNEQFF
17	TRBV7-8	TRBJ1-1	.	TRBD1	TGTGCCAGCAGCTTACCCTTCGGACAGGGTCGAAACACTGAAGCTTTCTTT	CASSLPFGQGRNTEAFF
15	TRBV9	TRBJ2-6	.	.	TGTGCCAGCAGCGTAGCAGGTTCTGGGGCCAACGTCCTGACTTTC	CASSVAGSGANVLTF
16	TRBV19	TRBJ2-7	.	TRBD2	TGTGCCAGTAGTCCTAGCGGTGGCCCCAGCTCCTACGAGCAGTACTTC	CASSPSGGPSSYEQYF
16	TRBV25-1	TRBJ2-7	.	TRBD1	TGTGCCAGCAGTGACCAGACGGCCAGGGGGCTCTACGAGCAGTACTTC	CASSDQTARGLYEQYF
16	TRBV7-9	TRBJ1-1	once	.	TGTGCCAGCAGCTTAGTGGGTAAAGGGGGTGATACTGAAGCTTTCTTT	CASSLVGKGGDTEAFF
16	TRBV6-1	TRBJ1-5	once	.	TGTGCCAGCAGTGCCCAGGGACTGGGTAGCAATCAGCCCCAGCATTTT	CASSAQGLGSNQPQHF
11	TRBV6-1	TRBJ1-1	.	TRBD1	TGTGCCAGCCCAGGGGGTATTGAAGCTTTCTTT	CASPGGIEAFF
13	TRBV4-1	TRBJ1-2	.	.	TGCGCCAGCAGCCAAGGACAGAACTATGGCTACACCTTC	CASSQGQNYGYTF
14	TRBV5-6	TRBJ1-2	.	TRBD1	TGTGCCAGCAGCTTCTTGACAGGGGGCGTTGGCTACACCTTC	CASSFLTGGVGYTF
13	TRBV11-3	TRBJ2-5	.	.	TGTGCCAGCAGCTTTACGCGTTTAGAGACCCAGTACTTC	CASSFTRLETQYF
17	TRBV9	TRBJ1-1	.	TRBD1	TGTGCCAGCAGCGTTGACGGAAACAGGGGGCGGAACACTGAAGCTTTCTTT	CASSVDGNRGRNTEAFF
13	TRBV18	TRBJ2-2	few	.	TGTGCCAGCTCACGCGAGGGGGCCGGGGAGCTGTTTTTT	CASSREGAGELFF
13	TRBV30	TRBJ2-1	.	TRBD2	TGTGCCTGCAAGCGGGACGGGTACAATGAGCAGTTCTTC	CACKRDGYNEQFF
13	TRBV5-6	TRBJ2-7	.	.	TGTGCCAGCAGCACGGGACTGAGCTACGAGCAGTACTTC	CASSTGLSYEQYF
14	TRBV4-1	TRBJ2-1	.	TRBD2	TGCGCCAGCAGCCACCCGAACTTAGCGGGCTCGCTGTTCTTC	CASSHPNLAGSLFF
16	TRBV5-1	TRBJ2-7	.	.	TGCGCCAGCAGCTACTTAGACAGTTCCTCTCCTGGAGAGCAGTACTTC	CASSYLDSSSPGEQYF
18	TRBV6-4	TRBJ2-3	.	TRBD2	TGTGCCAGCAGTGAATCGGCGGGACTAGCGGGAGGGACAGATACGCAGTATTTT	CASSESAGLAGGTDTQYF
13	TRBV6-6	TRBJ1-2	.	.	TGTGCCAGCAGCTCGACAGGTTACTATGGCTACACCTTC	CASSSTGYYGYTF
15	TRBV18	TRBJ1-5	.	.	TGTGCCAGCTCACCTGCGTCAATTAGCAATCAGCCCCAGCATTTT	CASSPASISNQPQHF
13	TRBV5-1	TRBJ2-7	.	.	TGCGCCAGCAGCTTGTCCGGGGTCTACGAGCAGTACTTC	CASSLSGVYEQYF
13	TRBV7-7	TRBJ1-5	.	.	TGTGCTAGCAGCTTAGCTCCCGGGCAGCCCCAGCATTTT	CASSLAPGQPQHF
13	TRBV29-1	TRBJ2-7	.	TRBD2	TGCAGCGCCCTTAGCGGGAGAATCGACGAGCAGTACTTC	CSALSGRIDEQYF
14	TRBV5-1	TRBJ1-1	.	TRBD1	TGCGCCAGCAGCTTAAGGGGGCTGGGCACTGAAGCTTTCTTT	CASSLRGLGTEAFF
19	TRBV5-4	TRBJ2-5	.	TRBD2	TGTGCCAGCAGCCGGGTAGGCGGTAGCGGGAGATTTTCGGAAGAGACCCAGTACTTC	CASSRVGGSGRFSEETQYF
14	TRBV19	TRBJ2-3	.	.	TGTGCCAGTAGTCGACAGAGTAGCACAGATACGCAGTATTTT	CASSRQSSTDTQYF
15	TRBV5-4	TRBJ2-1	few	TRBD2	TGTGCCAGCAGCCTGGGACTAGCGCGGAACAATGAGCAGTTCTTC	CASSLGLARNNEQFF
14	TRBV29-1	TRBJ1-1	.	TRBD1	TGCAGCGTTGAAGAGGGACAGGGTTGGACTGAAGCTTTCTTT	CSVEEGQGWTEAFF
16	TRBV9	TRBJ1-3	few	.	TGTGCCAGCAGCATATCGACAGTGGCCGCTGGAAACACCATATATTTT	CASSISTVAAGNTIYF
16	TRBV27	TRBJ1-5	once	TRBD1	TGTGCCAGCAGTGCGAAGGGACAGGGGGTCAATCAGCCCCAGCATTTT	CASSAKGQGVNQPQHF
16	TRBV5-8	TRBJ1-6	.	.	TGTGCCAGCAGCCCTGAAGGGGGCTCCTATAATTCACCCCTCCACTTT	CASSPEGGSYNSPLHF
15	TRBV14	TRBJ1-6	.	TRBD1	TGTGCCAGCAGCCCAGGGACAGGGGTTAATTCACCCCTCCACTTT	CASSPGTGVNSPLHF
14	TRBV28	TRBJ1-1	.	.	TGTGCCCCAAAAAAGCTAAGGGGCTTCTCTGAAGCTTTCTTT	CAPKKLRGFSEAFF
15	TRBV10-1	TRBJ2-3	.	.	TGCGCCAGCGGAGCGGGCGCCACGGGGGCAGATACGCAGTATTTT	CASGAGATGADTQYF
14	TRBV6-6	TRBJ2-4	.	.	TGTGCCAGCAGTTACCGACAGTCGGAAAACATTCAGTACTTC	CASSYRQSENIQYF
14	TRBV19	TRBJ2-7	.	TRBD1	TGTGCCAGTAGTATAGGGACAGGGGGCTACGAGCAGTACTTC	CASSIGTGGYEQYF
13	TRBV30	TRBJ1-2	.	.	TGTGCCTGGACGGTCAGGGACTTAAGTGGCTACACCTTC	CAWTVRDLSGYTF
16	TRBV28	TRBJ1-6	.	TRBD1	TGTGCCAGCAGTTTAGCAGGGGGCTCCTATAATTCACCCCTCCACTTT	CASSLAGGSYNSPLHF
13	TRBV6-6	TRBJ1-1	.	.	TGTGCCAGTAGTGTGAACACGAACACTGAAGCTTTCTTT	CASSVNTNTEAFF